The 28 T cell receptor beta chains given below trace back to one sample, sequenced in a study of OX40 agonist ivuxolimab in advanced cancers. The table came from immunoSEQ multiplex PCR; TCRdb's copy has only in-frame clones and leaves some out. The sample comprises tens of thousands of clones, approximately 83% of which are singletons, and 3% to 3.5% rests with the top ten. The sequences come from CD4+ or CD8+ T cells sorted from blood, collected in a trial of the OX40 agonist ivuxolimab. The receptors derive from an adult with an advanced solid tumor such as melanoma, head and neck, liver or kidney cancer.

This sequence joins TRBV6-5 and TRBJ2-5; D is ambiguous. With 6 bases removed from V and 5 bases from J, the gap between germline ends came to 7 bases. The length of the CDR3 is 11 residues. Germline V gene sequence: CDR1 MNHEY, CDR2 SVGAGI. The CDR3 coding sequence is TGTGCCAGCAGGGCGCGGGAGACCCAGTACTTC. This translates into CASRARETQYF.

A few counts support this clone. CDR3 sequence reads: CASSARTGFYTF. CDR3 bases: TGCGCCAGCAGCGCGCGGACCGGCTTCTACACCTTC. The chain uses TRBV4-1 and TRBJ1-2, with no clear D. Trimming removed 5 bases from V and 10 bases from J, with 14 bases in between. Germline V gene sequence: CDR1 MGHRA, CDR2 YSYEKL. CDR3 size: 12 residues.

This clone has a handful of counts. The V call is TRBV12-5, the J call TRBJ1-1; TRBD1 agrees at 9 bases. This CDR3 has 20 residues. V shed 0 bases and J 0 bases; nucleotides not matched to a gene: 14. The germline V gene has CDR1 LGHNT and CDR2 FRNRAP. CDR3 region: CASGLVKGTGRRALNTEAFF. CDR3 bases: TGTGCTAGTGGTTTGGTAAAGGGGACAGGGCGTAGAGCCCTGAACACTGAAGCTTTCTTT. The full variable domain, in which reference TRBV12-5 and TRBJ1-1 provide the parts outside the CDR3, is DARVTQTPRHKVTEMGQEVTMRCQPILGHNTVFWYRQTMMQGLELLAYFRNRAPLDDSGMPKDRFSAEMPDATLATLKIQPSEPRDSAVYFCASGLVKGTGRRALNTEAFFGQGTRLTVV.

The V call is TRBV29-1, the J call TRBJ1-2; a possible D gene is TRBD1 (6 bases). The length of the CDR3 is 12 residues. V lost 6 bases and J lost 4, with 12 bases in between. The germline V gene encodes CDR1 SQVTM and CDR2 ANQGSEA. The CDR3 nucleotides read TGCAGCGTCTCGGACAGCACCTATGGCTACACCTTC. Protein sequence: CSVSDSTYGYTF.

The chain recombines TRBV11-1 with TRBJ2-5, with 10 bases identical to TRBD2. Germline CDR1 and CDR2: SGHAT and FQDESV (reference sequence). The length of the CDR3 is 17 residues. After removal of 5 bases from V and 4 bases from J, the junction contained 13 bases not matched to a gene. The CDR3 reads CASSLVPSGSPRETQYF. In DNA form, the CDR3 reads TGTGCCAGCAGCCTTGTTCCTAGCGGGAGCCCCCGAGAGACCCAGTACTTC.

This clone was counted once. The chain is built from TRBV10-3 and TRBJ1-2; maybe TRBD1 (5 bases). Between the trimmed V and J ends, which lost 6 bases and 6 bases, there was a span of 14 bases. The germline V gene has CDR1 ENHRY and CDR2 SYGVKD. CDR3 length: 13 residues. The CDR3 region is CAIRAREADGYTF. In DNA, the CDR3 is TGTGCCATCAGAGCCAGGGAGGCGGATGGCTACACCTTC.

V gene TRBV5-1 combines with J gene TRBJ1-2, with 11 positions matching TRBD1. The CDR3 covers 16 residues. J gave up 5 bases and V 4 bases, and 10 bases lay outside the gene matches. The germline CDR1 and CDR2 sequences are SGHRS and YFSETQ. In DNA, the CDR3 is TGCGCCAGCAGCCCCCAAGGGGGACAGGGGGAGTATGGCTACACCTTC. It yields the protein CASSPQGGQGEYGYTF.

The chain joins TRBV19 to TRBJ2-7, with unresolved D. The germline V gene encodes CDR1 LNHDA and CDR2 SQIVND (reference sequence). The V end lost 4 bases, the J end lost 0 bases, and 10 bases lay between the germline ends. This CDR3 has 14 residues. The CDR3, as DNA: TGTGCCAGTAGTACCAATCGTGACTCCTACGAGCAGTACTTC. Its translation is CASSTNRDSYEQYF.

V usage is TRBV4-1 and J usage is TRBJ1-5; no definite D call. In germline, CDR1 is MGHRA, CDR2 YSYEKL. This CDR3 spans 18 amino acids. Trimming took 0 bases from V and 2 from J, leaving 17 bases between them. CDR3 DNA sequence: TGCGCCAGCAGCCAAGATATGGGCCTCAAGGTGGGCAATCAGCCCCAGCATTTT. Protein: CASSQDMGLKVGNQPQHF.

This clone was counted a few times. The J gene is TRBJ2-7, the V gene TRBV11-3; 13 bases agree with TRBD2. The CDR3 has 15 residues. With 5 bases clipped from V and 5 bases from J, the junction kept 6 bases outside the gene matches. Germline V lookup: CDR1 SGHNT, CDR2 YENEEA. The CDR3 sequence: CASSTRTSGSDEQYF. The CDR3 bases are TGTGCCAGCAGCACACGGACTAGCGGGAGCGACGAGCAGTACTTC.

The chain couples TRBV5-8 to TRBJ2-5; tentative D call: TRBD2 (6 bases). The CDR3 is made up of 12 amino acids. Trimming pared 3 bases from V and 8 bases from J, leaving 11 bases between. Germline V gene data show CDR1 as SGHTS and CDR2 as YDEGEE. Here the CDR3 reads CASSSRELTQYF. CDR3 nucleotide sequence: TGTGCCAGCAGCTCCCGGGAGCTCACCCAGTACTTC.

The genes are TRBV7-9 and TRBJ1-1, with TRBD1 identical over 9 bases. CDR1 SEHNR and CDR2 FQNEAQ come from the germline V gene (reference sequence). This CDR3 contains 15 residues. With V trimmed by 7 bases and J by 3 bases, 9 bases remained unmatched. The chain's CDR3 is CASINRQGVDTEAFF. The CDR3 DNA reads TGTGCCAGCATCAACAGACAGGGGGTAGACACTGAAGCTTTCTTT.

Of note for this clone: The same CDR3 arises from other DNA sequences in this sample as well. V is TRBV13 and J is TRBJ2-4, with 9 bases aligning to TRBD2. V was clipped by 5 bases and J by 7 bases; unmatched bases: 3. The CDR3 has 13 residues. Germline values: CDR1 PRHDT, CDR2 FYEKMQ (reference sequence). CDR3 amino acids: CASSHLAGNIQYF. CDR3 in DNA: TGTGCCAGCAGCCATCTAGCGGGGAACATTCAGTACTTC.

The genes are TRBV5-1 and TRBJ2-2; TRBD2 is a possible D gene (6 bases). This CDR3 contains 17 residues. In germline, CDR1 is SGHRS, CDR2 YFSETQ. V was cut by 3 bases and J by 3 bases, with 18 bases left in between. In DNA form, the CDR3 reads TGCGCCAGCAGCTGGGACTTGGAGGGGCCTTACACCGGGGAGCTGTTTTTT. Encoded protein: CASSWDLEGPYTGELFF.

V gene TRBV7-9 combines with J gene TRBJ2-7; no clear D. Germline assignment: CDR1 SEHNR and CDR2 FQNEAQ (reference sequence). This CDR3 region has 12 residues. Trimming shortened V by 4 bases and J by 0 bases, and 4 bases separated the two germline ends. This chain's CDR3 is CASSSVSYEQYF. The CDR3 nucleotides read TGTGCCAGCAGCTCCGTCTCCTACGAGCAGTACTTC.

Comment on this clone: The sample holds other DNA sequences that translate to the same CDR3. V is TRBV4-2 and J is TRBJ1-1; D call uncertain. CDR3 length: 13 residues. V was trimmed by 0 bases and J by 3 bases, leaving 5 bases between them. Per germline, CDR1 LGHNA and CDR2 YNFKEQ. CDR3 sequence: CASSQERDTEAFF. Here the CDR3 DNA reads TGTGCCAGCAGCCAAGAGAGGGACACTGAAGCTTTCTTT.

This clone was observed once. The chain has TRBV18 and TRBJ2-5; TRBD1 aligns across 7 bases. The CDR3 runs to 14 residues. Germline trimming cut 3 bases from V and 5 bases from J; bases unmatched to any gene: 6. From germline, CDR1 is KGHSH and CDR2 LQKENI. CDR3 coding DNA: TGTGCCAGCTCACCGAACAGGGGTCTGGAGACCCAGTACTTC. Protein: CASSPNRGLETQYF.

The CDR3 coding sequence is TGCGCCAGCGCGACAGGGGCGCAAACAGATACGCAGTATTTT. It specifies CASATGAQTDTQYF. The chain recombines TRBV4-1 with TRBJ2-3, with TRBD1 identical over 8 bases. J gave up 3 bases and V 8 bases, and 7 bases lay outside the gene matches. The CDR3 spans 14 residues. Germline CDR1 and CDR2: MGHRA and YSYEKL.

The DNA of the CDR3 is TGTGCCAGCAGTTTAATGGGGTCTGGGGCCAACGTCCTGACTTTC. It specifies CASSLMGSGANVLTF. This chain links TRBV28 with TRBJ2-6; D call uncertain. This CDR3 comprises 15 residues. Germline values: CDR1 MDHEN, CDR2 SYDVKM. V dropped 2 bases and J dropped 1 base, with 6 bases sitting between them.

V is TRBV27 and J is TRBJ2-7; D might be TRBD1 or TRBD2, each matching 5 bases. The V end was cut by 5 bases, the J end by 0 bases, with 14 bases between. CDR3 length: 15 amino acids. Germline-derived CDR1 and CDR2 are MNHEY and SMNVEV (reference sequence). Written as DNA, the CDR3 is TGTGCCAGCAGTAGCCTCGGGGCCAGCTCCTACGAGCAGTACTTC. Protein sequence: CASSSLGASSYEQYF.

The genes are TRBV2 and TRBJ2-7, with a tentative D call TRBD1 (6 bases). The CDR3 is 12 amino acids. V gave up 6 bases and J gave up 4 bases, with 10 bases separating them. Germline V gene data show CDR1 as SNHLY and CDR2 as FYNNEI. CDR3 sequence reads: CASRDSRYEQYF. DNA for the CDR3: TGTGCCAGCAGGGACAGCAGGTACGAGCAGTACTTC.

The CDR3 bases are TGTGCCAGCAGCCCCCAGATGGGCAGCGCCACCGGGGAGCTGTTTTTT. Its protein product is CASSPQMGSATGELFF. The chain couples TRBV14 to TRBJ2-2; no reliable D call. Germline V CDR1 and CDR2: SGHDN, FVKESK. V shed 4 bases and J shed 4 bases, with 16 bases lying between them. This CDR3 spans 16 amino acids.

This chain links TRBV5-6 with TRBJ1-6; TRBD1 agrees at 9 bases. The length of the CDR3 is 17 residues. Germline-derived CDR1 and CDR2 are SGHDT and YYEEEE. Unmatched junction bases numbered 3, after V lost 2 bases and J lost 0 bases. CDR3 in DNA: TGTGCCAGCAGCTTCGGGACAGGGAGCTCCTATAATTCACCCCTCCACTTT. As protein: CASSFGTGSSYNSPLHF.

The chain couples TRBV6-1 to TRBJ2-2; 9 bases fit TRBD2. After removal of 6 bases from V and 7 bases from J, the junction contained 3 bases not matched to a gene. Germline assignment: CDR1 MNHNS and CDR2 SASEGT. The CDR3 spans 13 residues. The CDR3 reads CASSAGGDGELFF. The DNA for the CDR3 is TGTGCCAGCAGCGCGGGGGGGGACGGGGAGCTGTTTTTT.

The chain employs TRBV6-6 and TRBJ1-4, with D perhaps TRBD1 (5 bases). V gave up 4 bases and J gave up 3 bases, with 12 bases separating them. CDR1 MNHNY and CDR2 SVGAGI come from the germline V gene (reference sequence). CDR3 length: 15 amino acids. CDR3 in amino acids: CASSFGGKSNEKLFF. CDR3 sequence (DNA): TGTGCCAGCAGTTTCGGGGGAAAGTCTAATGAAAAACTGTTTTTT.

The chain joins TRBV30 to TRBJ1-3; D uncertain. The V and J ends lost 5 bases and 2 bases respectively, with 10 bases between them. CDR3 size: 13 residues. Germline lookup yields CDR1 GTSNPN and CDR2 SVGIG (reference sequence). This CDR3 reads CAWGDTTGNTIYF. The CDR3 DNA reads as TGTGCCTGGGGAGACACTACTGGAAACACCATATATTTT.

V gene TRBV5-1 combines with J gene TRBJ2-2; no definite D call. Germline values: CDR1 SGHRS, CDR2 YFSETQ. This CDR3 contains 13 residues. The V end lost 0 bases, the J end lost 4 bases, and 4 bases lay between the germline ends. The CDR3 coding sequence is TGCGCCAGCAGCTTGGATGGCACCGGGGAGCTGTTTTTT. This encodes CASSLDGTGELFF.

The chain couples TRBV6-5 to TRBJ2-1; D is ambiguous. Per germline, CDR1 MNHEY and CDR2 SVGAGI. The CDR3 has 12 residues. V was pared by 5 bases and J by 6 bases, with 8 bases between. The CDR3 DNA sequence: TGTGCCAGCAGTCCGACCTCCAATGAGCAGTTCTTC. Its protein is CASSPTSNEQFF.